This TCR beta chain appears in the sequencing data of a study of shared clonotypes between healthy human individuals. Clones were sequenced by immunoSEQ multiplex PCR, and TCRdb holds only the in-frame ones, with some missing. Of just over 2,000,000 clones in the sample, roughly 94% were seen once. Germline lookup yields CDR1 MNHNS and CDR2 SASEGT. V was cut by 2 bases and J by 3 bases, with 23 bases left in between. This CDR3 is 18 amino acids long. The sequenced sample consisted of naive CD4+ T cells sorted from blood. The subset: CD45RA+ positively selected. The source of this sequence is a man younger than 35 in good health. This chain uses TRBV6-1 with TRBJ2-7; D perhaps matches TRBD1 (6 bases). In nucleotides, the CDR3 is TGTGCCAGCAGTGAACGTGGGACACGGATGACTTTTATCTACGAGCAGTACTTC. Its protein is CASSERGTRMTFIYEQYF.